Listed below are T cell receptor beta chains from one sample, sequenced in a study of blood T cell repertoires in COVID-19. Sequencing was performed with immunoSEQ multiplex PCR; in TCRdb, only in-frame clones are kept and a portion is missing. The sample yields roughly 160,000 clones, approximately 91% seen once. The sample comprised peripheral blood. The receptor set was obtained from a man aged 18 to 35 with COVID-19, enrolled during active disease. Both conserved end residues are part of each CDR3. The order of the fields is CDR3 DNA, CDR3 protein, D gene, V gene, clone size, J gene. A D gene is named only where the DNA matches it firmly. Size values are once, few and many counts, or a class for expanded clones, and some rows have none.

TGTGCCAGCAGCTTAGCAGGGACAGGGGGTACCTACGAGCAGTACTTC,CASSLAGTGGTYEQYF,TRBD1,TRBV7-9,.,TRBJ2-7
TGTGCCAGCAGTTTGGCTATAGCGGGAAAGTACTACGAGCAGTACTTC,CASSLAIAGKYYEQYF,TRBD2,TRBV6-6,few,TRBJ2-7
TGTGCCAGCAGTGCACAGGGGGGAAATTCACCCCTCCACTTT,CASSAQGGNSPLHF,TRBD1,TRBV6-1,.,TRBJ1-6
TGCGCCAGCAGCTGGAGCCTTTCCACCGGGGAGCTGTTTTTT,CASSWSLSTGELFF,.,TRBV4-3,.,TRBJ2-2
TGCGCCAGCAGCCAAGCCCTGGGGACAGCTGACGTCTATGGCTACACCTTC,CASSQALGTADVYGYTF,TRBD1,TRBV4-3,.,TRBJ1-2
TGTGCTATTGGGACAGGGGTAGCCCCGAACACCGGGGAGCTGTTTTTT,CAIGTGVAPNTGELFF,TRBD1,TRBV7-7,.,TRBJ2-2
TGTGCCAGCAGGAGGGACTCCGAGTCTGGAAACACCATATATTTT,CASRRDSESGNTIYF,.,TRBV25-1,.,TRBJ1-3
TGTGCCAGTAGGCTCGAAAGGGGTAACACCATATATTTT,CASRLERGNTIYF,.,TRBV19,few,TRBJ1-3
TGTGCCAGCAGCGAAATCGGGGGCTACGAGCAGTACTTC,CASSEIGGYEQYF,.,TRBV7-2,.,TRBJ2-7
TGTGCCAGCAGCTTCTCCGGGAATAACTATGGCTACACCTTC,CASSFSGNNYGYTF,.,TRBV11-2,.,TRBJ1-2
TGCGCCAGCAGCCAAGAGTTCAGGGGCCTTAGCACAGATACGCAGTATTTT,CASSQEFRGLSTDTQYF,.,TRBV4-1,.,TRBJ2-3
TGTGCCAGCAGCTTATTGAGGAACACTGAAGCTTTCTTT,CASSLLRNTEAFF,.,TRBV7-9,.,TRBJ1-1
TGTGCCAGCAGCTTAGGACAGGGTTTGAAGACCCAGTACTTC,CASSLGQGLKTQYF,.,TRBV13,.,TRBJ2-5
TGTGCCAGCAGTTCGACAGACAGGGGGCGCGATGGCTACACCTTC,CASSSTDRGRDGYTF,TRBD1,TRBV28,.,TRBJ1-2
TGCGCCAGCAGCTCGACAGATAGTAATTCACCCCTCCACTTT,CASSSTDSNSPLHF,.,TRBV5-1,.,TRBJ1-6
TGTGCCAGCAGCTTAGGAGGACGAGGAGATGGTGGCTACACCTTC,CASSLGGRGDGGYTF,.,TRBV7-3,.,TRBJ1-2
TGTGCCTGGAGCTACGGGACAGCTTACGAGCAGTACTTC,CAWSYGTAYEQYF,TRBD1,TRBV30,.,TRBJ2-7
TGTGCCAGCAGCACCGGGACAGGGTTCTATGGCTACACCTTC,CASSTGTGFYGYTF,TRBD1,TRBV2,.,TRBJ1-2
TGTGCCAGTAGTGGGGCGGGAGACGGCTACGAGCAGTACTTC,CASSGAGDGYEQYF,TRBD2,TRBV19,.,TRBJ2-7